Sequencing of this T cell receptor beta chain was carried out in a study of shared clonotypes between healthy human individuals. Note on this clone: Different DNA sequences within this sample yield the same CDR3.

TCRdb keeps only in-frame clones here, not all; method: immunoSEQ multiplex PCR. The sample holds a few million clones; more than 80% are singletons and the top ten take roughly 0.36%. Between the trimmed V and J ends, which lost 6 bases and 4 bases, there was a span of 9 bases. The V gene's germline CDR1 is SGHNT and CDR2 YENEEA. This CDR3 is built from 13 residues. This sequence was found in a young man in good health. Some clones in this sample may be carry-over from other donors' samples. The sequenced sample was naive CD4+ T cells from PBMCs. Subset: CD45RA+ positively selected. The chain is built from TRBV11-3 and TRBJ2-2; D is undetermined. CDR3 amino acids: CASSWTATGELFF. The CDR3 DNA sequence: TGTGCCAGCAGTTGGACGGCCACCGGGGAGCTGTTTTTT.